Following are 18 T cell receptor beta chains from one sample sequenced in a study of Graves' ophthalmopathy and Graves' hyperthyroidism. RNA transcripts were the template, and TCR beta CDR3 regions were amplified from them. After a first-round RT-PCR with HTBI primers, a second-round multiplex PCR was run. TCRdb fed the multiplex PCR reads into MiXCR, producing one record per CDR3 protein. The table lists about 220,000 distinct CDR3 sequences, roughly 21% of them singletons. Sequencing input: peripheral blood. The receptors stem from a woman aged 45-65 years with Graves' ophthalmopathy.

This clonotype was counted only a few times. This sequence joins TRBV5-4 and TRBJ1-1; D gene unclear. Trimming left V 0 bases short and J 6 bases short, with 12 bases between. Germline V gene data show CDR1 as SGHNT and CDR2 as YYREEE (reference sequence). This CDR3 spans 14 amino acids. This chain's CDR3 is CASSLEYLGSEAFF. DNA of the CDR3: TGTGCCAGCAGCTTGGAGTATCTGGGGTCTGAAGCTTTCTTT. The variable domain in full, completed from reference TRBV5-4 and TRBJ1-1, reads ETGVTQSPTHLIKTRGQQVTLRCSSQSGHNTVSWYQQALGQGPQFIFQYYREEENGRGNFPPRFSGLQFPNYSSELNVNALELDDSALYLCASSLEYLGSEAFFGQGTRLTVV.

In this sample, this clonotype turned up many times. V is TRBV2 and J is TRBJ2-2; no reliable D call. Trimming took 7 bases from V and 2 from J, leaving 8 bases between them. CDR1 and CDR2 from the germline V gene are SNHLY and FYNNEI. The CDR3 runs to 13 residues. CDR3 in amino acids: CASTATNTGELFF. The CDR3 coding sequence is TGTGCCAGCACTGCGACCAACACCGGGGAGCTGTTTTTT.

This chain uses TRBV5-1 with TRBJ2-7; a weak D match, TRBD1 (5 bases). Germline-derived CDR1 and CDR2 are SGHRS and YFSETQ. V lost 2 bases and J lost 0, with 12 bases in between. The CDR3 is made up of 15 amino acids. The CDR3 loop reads CASSFGAPTSYEQYF. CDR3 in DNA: TGCGCCAGCAGCTTTGGGGCTCCAACCTCCTACGAGCAGTACTTC.

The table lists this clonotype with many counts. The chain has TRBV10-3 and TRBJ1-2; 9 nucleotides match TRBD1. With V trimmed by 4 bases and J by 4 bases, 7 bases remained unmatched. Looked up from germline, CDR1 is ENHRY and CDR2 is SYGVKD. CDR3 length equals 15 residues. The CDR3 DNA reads TGTGCCATCAGTGTCTCGGGACAGGGTTTCTATGGCTACACCTTC. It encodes CAISVSGQGFYGYTF.

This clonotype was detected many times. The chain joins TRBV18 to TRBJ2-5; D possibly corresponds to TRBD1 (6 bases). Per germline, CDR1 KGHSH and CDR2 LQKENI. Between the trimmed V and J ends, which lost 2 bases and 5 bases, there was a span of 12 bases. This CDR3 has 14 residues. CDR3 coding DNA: TGTGCCAGCTCACCAACAGGGACGGATGAGACCCAGTACTTC. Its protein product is CASSPTGTDETQYF.

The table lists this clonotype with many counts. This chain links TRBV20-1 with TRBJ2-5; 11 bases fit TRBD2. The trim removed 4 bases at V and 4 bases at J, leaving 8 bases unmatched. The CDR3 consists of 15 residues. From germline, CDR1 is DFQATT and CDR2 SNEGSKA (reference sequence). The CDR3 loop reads CSATKTGLAGETQYF. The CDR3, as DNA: TGCAGTGCTACCAAGACAGGACTAGCGGGAGAGACCCAGTACTTC.

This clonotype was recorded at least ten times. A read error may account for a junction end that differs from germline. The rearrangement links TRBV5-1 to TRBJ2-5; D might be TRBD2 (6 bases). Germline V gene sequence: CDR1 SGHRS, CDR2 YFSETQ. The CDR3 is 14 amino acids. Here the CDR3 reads CASSLAGGRETQYF. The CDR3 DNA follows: TGTGCCAGCAGCTTGGCCGGAGGGCGGGAGACCCAGTACTTC. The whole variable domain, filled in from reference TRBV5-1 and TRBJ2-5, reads KAGVTQTPRYLIKTRGQQVTLSCSPISGHRSVSWYQQTPGQGLQFLFEYFSETQRNKGNFPGRFSGRQFSNSRSEMNVSTLELGDSALYLCASSLAGGRETQYFGPGTRLLVL.

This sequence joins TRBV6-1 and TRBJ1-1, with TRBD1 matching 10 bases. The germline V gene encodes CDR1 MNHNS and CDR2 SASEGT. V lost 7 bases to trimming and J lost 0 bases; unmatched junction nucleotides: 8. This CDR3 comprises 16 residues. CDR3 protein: CASKRDRGAVNTEAFF. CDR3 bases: TGTGCCAGCAAGCGGGACAGGGGAGCGGTGAACACTGAAGCTTTCTTT.

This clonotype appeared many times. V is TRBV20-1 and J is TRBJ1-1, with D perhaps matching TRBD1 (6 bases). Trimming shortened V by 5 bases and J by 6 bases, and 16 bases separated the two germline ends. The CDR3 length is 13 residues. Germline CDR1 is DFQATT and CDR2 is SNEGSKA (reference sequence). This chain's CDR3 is CSAFSQGTPEAFF. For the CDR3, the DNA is TGCAGTGCTTTTTCTCAGGGGACCCCTGAAGCTTTCTTT.

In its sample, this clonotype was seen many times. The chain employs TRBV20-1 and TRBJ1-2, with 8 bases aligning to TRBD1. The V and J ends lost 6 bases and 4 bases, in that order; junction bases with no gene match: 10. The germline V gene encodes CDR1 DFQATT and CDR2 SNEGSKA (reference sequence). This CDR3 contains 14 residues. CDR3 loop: CSAPLEQGVYGYTF. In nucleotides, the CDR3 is TGCAGTGCCCCCCTAGAACAGGGGGTCTATGGCTACACCTTC.

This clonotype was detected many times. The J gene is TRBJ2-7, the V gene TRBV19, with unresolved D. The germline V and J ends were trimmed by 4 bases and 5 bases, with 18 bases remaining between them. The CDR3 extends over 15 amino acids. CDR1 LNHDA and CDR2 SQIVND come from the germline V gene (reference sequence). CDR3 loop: CASSRASLDVHEQYF. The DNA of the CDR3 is TGTGCCAGTAGTAGAGCTTCCTTGGACGTACACGAGCAGTACTTC.

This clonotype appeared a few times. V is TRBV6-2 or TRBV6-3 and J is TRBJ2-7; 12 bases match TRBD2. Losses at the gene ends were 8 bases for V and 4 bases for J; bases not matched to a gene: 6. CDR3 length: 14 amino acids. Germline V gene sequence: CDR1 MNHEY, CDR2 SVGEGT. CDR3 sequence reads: CASHGTSGLYEQYF. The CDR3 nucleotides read TGTGCCAGCCACGGGACTAGCGGGCTTTACGAGCAGTACTTC.

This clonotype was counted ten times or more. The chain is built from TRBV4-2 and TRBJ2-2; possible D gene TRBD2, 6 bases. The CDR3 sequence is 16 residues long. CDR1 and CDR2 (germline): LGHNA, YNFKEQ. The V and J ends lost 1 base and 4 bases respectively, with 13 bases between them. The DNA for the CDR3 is TGTGCCAGCAGCCAAGGGGACTGGCGACCCACCGGGGAGCTGTTTTTT. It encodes CASSQGDWRPTGELFF.

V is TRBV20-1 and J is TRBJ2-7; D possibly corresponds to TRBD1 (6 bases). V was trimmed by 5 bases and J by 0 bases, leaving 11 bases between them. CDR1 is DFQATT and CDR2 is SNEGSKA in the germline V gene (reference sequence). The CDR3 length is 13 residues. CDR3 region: CSAHRDNSYEQYF. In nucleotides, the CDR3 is TGCAGTGCTCACAGGGACAACTCCTACGAGCAGTACTTC.

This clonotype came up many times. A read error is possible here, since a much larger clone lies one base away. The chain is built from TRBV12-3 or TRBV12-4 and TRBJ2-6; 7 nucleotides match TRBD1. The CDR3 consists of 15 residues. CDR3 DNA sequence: TGTGCCAGCACCTCGACAGGGTCTGGGGCCAACGTCCCGACTTTC. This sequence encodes CASTSTGSGANVPTF.

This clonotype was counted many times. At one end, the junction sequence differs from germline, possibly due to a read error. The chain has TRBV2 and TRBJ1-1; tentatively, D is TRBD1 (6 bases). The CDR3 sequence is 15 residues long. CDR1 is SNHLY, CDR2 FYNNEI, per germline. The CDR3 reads CASRGHLLGNTGAFF. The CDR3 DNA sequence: TGTGCCAGCAGGGGACACCTTCTGGGTAACACTGGAGCTTTCTTT.

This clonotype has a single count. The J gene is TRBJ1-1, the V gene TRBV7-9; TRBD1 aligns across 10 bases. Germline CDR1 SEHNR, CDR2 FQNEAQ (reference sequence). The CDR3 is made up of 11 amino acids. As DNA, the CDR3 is TGTGCTTGGGACAGGGGCGTATCGGCTTTCTTT. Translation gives CAWDRGVSAFF.

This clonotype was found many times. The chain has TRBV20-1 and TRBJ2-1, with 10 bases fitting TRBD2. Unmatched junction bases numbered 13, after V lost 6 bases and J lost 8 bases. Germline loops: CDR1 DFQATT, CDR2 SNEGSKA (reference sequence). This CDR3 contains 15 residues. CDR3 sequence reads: CSARTGTSAGDEQFF. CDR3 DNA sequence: TGCAGTGCAAGGACCGGGACTAGCGCCGGGGATGAGCAGTTCTTC.